The 20 T cell receptor beta chains in this list originate from one sample, sequenced in a study of shared clonotypes between healthy human individuals. The naive CD8 subset, CD45RO-negative cells positively selected for CCR7, excluded terminally differentiated effector memory CD45RA+ cells. Libraries were prepared by immunoSEQ multiplex PCR; TCRdb keeps only in-frame clonotypes and omits some of them. Of 2 million to 2.5 million clones in the sample, roughly 94% were seen once. Sequencing was done on a sample of naive CD8+ T cells sorted from blood. Receptor source: a man in his late teens or twenties in good health.

V gene TRBV2 combines with J gene TRBJ2-7; 12 nucleotides agree with TRBD2. V lost 4 bases and J lost 9; bases outside the gene matches: 7. Germline values: CDR1 SNHLY, CDR2 FYNNEI. The CDR3 spans 14 residues. The chain's CDR3 is CASSATSGGTGQYF. The CDR3 DNA is TGTGCCAGCAGTGCAACTAGCGGGGGGACCGGGCAGTACTTC.

The CDR3 nucleotides are TGTGCCAGCAGCTACGGGGGAGGGACGGCGATGGATTCACCCCTCCACTTT. It codes for CASSYGGGTAMDSPLHF. The gene calls are TRBV5-8 and TRBJ1-6; tentative D call: TRBD1 (5 bases). The CDR3 loop spans 17 amino acids. Germline V gives CDR1 SGHTS, CDR2 YDEGEE. V was shortened by 3 bases and J by 8 bases, with 21 bases between the two germline ends.

This chain joins TRBV4-1 and TRBJ2-7; 9 bases are shared with TRBD1. CDR1 is MGHRA, CDR2 YSYEKL, per germline. Germline trimming cut 2 bases from V and 3 bases from J; bases unmatched to any gene: 5. CDR3 length: 15 residues. CDR3 sequence reads: CASSQKGTGLYEQYF. The CDR3 DNA follows: TGCGCCAGCAGCCAAAAGGGGACAGGGCTCTACGAGCAGTACTTC.

The rearrangement joins TRBV7-9 to TRBJ2-1; D is perhaps TRBD1 or TRBD2 (5 bases each). This CDR3 spans 14 amino acids. Trimming removed 3 bases at V and 6 bases at J, with 12 bases between. Germline CDR1 SEHNR, CDR2 FQNEAQ (reference sequence). This CDR3 reads CASSFWDPANEQFF. CDR3 DNA: TGTGCCAGCAGCTTTTGGGACCCTGCCAATGAGCAGTTCTTC.

The V call is TRBV6-5, the J call TRBJ1-5; D not certain. The ends were cut back, 0 bases at V and 5 bases at J, with 8 bases in the middle. Germline CDR1 and CDR2: MNHEY and SVGAGI. This CDR3 comprises 14 residues. The CDR3 spells CASSYSAGHQPQHF. CDR3 bases: TGTGCCAGCAGTTACTCGGCAGGCCATCAGCCCCAGCATTTT.

Concerning this clone itself: This sample also contains other DNA sequences that code for the same CDR3. This chain uses TRBV9 with TRBJ2-5; D possibly uses TRBD1 or TRBD2 (6 bases each). V was trimmed by 0 bases and J by 5 bases, leaving 14 bases between them. The CDR3 extends over 15 amino acids. Germline V gives CDR1 SGDLS, CDR2 YYNGEE. The CDR3 DNA is TGTGCCAGCAGCGTAGACGGGGGCCTAGGGGAGACCCAGTACTTC. It codes for CASSVDGGLGETQYF.

The chain has TRBV19 and TRBJ1-1, with unresolved D. Trimming shortened V by 3 bases and J by 1 base, and 6 bases separated the two germline ends. The CDR3 runs to 13 residues. The germline V gene has CDR1 LNHDA and CDR2 SQIVND (reference sequence). The CDR3 spells CASSIFKNTEAFF. The CDR3 DNA sequence: TGTGCCAGTAGTATTTTCAAGAACACTGAAGCTTTCTTT. The variable domain in full, completed from reference TRBV19 and TRBJ1-1, reads DGGITQSPKYLFRKEGQNVTLSCEQNLNHDAMYWYRQDPGQGLRLIYYSQIVNDFQKGDIAEGYSVSREKKESFPLTVTSAQKNPTAFYLCASSIFKNTEAFFGQGTRLTVV.

The genes are TRBV5-4 and TRBJ2-5; 8 bases line up with TRBD2. The V gene's germline CDR1 is SGHNT and CDR2 YYREEE (reference sequence). The CDR3 has 19 residues. With V trimmed by 1 base and J by 2 bases, 16 bases remained unmatched. The CDR3 region is CASSLRLVGTSGLQETQYF. CDR3 sequence (DNA): TGTGCCAGCAGCTTGAGATTGGTCGGAACTAGCGGTCTTCAAGAGACCCAGTACTTC.

V gene TRBV7-9 combines with J gene TRBJ2-2; unclear D gene. The CDR3 sequence is 12 residues long. Germline V gene data show CDR1 as SEHNR and CDR2 as FQNEAQ (reference sequence). Trimming took 3 bases from V and 3 from J, leaving 2 bases between them. CDR3 sequence: CASSFHTGELFF. CDR3 nucleotide sequence: TGTGCCAGCAGCTTCCACACCGGGGAGCTGTTTTTT.

This chain connects TRBV6-5 to TRBJ2-7; D is perhaps TRBD1 (6 bases). Germline V CDR1 and CDR2: MNHEY, SVGAGI. The V and J ends lost 2 bases and 3 bases respectively, with 17 bases between them. CDR3 size: 16 residues. CDR3 sequence reads: CASSYTTGTLSYEQYF. The CDR3, as DNA: TGTGCCAGCAGTTACACCACCGGGACACTGAGCTACGAGCAGTACTTC.

There are a few counts of this clone. Other DNA sequences within the sample encode an identical CDR3. The gene calls are TRBV5-4 and TRBJ2-7, with D perhaps matching TRBD1 or TRBD2 (5 bases each). The CDR3 has 12 residues. V dropped 1 base and J dropped 4 bases, with 6 bases sitting between them. The germline CDR1 and CDR2 sequences are SGHNT and YYREEE (reference sequence). CDR3 sequence reads: CASSLWGYEQYF. The DNA for the CDR3 is TGTGCCAGCAGCTTGTGGGGGTACGAGCAGTACTTC.

This chain links TRBV4-3 with TRBJ2-3; D is unclear. V was shortened by 1 base and J by 2 bases, with 7 bases between the two germline ends. The germline V gene has CDR1 LGHNA and CDR2 YSLEER. The CDR3 sequence is 14 residues long. The CDR3 loop reads CASSQARYTDTQYF. The CDR3 DNA sequence: TGCGCCAGCAGCCAAGCGAGATACACAGATACGCAGTATTTT.

As for this clone: Other DNA sequences in this specimen translate into the identical CDR3. The chain is built from TRBV6-1 and TRBJ1-2; a weak D match, TRBD1 (6 bases). CDR1 is MNHNS, CDR2 SASEGT, per germline. The germline V and J ends were trimmed by 3 bases and 5 bases, with 10 bases remaining between them. The CDR3 is 13 residues long. CDR3 amino acids: CASSEGQGYGYTF. CDR3 DNA: TGTGCCAGCAGTGAGGGACAAGGATATGGCTACACCTTC.

The rearrangement uses TRBV6-5 and TRBJ2-5; TRBD2 aligns across 8 bases. There are 14 residues in the CDR3. Per the germline V gene, CDR1 is MNHEY and CDR2 is SVGAGI. Trimming removed 6 bases from V and 5 bases from J; junction bases left unmatched: 8. This chain's CDR3 is CASSLGLGIETQYF. The CDR3 coding sequence is TGTGCCAGCAGCTTGGGACTAGGCATCGAGACCCAGTACTTC.

The chain carries TRBV10-3 and TRBJ2-1, with D possibly being TRBD2 (5 bases). This CDR3 is 16 amino acids long. Trimming took 0 bases from V and 2 from J, leaving 11 bases between them. Germline CDR1 ENHRY, CDR2 SYGVKD. As DNA, the CDR3 is TGTGCCATCAGTGAGTCTCGAGGGCCAGCCTACAATGAGCAGTTCTTC. The encoded protein is CAISESRGPAYNEQFF.

The chain's CDR3 is CATSPTGTYEQYF. Here the CDR3 DNA reads TGTGCCACCAGCCCCACGGGAACCTACGAGCAGTACTTC. This rearrangement joins TRBV15 to TRBJ2-7, with D possibly being TRBD2 (5 bases). V lost 5 bases to trimming and J lost 2 bases, with 10 bases between them. Per germline, CDR1 LNHNV and CDR2 YYDKDF (reference sequence). The CDR3 runs 13 residues.

As regards this clone: This sample includes further DNA sequences coding for the same CDR3. The rearrangement joins TRBV5-6 to TRBJ2-7, with 7 bases fitting TRBD1. The CDR3 contains 13 residues. Trimming took 4 bases from V and 4 from J; bases not matched to a gene: 5. Germline CDR1 is SGHDT and CDR2 is YYEEEE. The DNA of the CDR3 is TGTGCCAGCAGCCCCGGGACAGTTTACGAGCAGTACTTC. As protein: CASSPGTVYEQYF.

The chain links TRBV29-1 to TRBJ2-7; 8 nucleotides line up with TRBD2. The ends lost 6 bases at V and 2 bases at J; junction bases unmatched: 6. The germline CDR1 and CDR2 sequences are SQVTM and ANQGSEA. The length of the CDR3 is 13 residues. This CDR3 is CSVVAGFTYEQYF. CDR3 bases: TGCAGCGTAGTAGCGGGATTCACCTACGAGCAGTACTTC.

The V call is TRBV4-1, the J call TRBJ2-7; D gene uncertain. Trimming took off 3 bases at V and 5 bases at J, with 11 bases between the two ends. The CDR3 spans 13 residues. Germline V gene lookup returns CDR1 MGHRA and CDR2 YSYEKL. The CDR3 loop is CASSHSSYDEQYF. Written as DNA, the CDR3 is TGCGCCAGCAGCCATTCATCTTACGACGAGCAGTACTTC.

The V gene is TRBV29-1, the J gene TRBJ2-4; the D gene could be TRBD1 or TRBD2 (5 bases each). The germline V gene has CDR1 SQVTM and CDR2 ANQGSEA. Trimming pared 3 bases from V and 8 bases from J, leaving 17 bases between. The CDR3 sequence is 14 residues long. CDR3 region: CSVETALGDDIQYF. The CDR3 DNA sequence: TGCAGCGTTGAGACAGCCTTAGGGGACGACATTCAGTACTTC.